This T cell receptor (beta chain) was obtained from a study of metastatic and nonmetastatic thyroid tumors. About the research overall: Comparative analysis of repertoires was undertaken across blood and tumor or nodule tissue obtained from malignant and benign thyroid patients.

In the authors' workflow: Building a distant-metastasis classifier for papillary thyroid cancer drew on CDR3 differences across clinicopathological groups. TCRdb reassembled clones from the PCR reads with MiXCR. TCRdb's processing, not the study's, gives the V and J calls here. The repertoire holds about 16,000 clones, approximately 31% seen once, with 13% in the top ten. V lost 6 bases and J lost 0; bases outside the gene matches: 7. CDR3 size: 15 residues. Germline V CDR1 and CDR2: SQVTM, ANQGSEA. This clone has a count of ten or more. None of the patients had undergone any treatment ahead of thyroid surgery.

The receptor was isolated from a male donor with papillary thyroid cancer or a benign thyroid nodule (not recorded which). Some clones in this sample may be carry-over from other donors' samples. Input material: tumor tissue. This chain connects TRBV29-1 to TRBJ2-3; 9 bases agree with TRBD1. DNA of the CDR3: TGCAGCGTCGCTGCCGGACAGGGGAGCACAGATACGCAGTATTTT. Protein product: CSVAAGQGSTDTQYF.